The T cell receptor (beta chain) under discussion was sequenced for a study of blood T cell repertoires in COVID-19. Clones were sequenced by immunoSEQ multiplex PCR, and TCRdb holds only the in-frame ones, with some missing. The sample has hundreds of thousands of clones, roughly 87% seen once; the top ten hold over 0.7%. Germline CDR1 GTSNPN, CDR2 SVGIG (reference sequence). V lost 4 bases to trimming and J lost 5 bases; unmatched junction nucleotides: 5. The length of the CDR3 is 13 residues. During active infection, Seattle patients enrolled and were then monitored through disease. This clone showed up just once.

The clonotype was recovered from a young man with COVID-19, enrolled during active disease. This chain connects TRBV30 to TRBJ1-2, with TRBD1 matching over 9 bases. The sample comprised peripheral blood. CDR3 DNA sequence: TGTGCCTGGAAGGACAGGGGAGAGTATGGCTACACCTTC. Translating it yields CAWKDRGEYGYTF.